This T cell receptor (beta chain) is drawn from a study of blood T cells in healthy people across ages. Whole-study results and caveats: Older individuals had lower TCR beta diversity per million T cells (the decline was roughly linear).

This clonotype has just a few counts. Antigen: not known. Together with a sample-barcoded 5' primer, a J-beta primer mix was included in a second PCR lasting about 7 to 12 cycles. TCRdb reanalysed the 5' RACE reads using MiXCR and keeps one entry per CDR3 protein. The profile covers about 1.8 million distinct CDR3 sequences, with about 49% appearing a single time and roughly 2% taken by the ten largest. The CDR3 extends over 16 amino acids. The V gene end was trimmed by 5 bases and the J gene end by 2 bases; junction bases not matched to a gene: 10. Germline CDR1 SGHTA, CDR2 FQGNSA. Sequencing was performed on blood. This clonotype originated in a woman aged 40 to 50 in good health. This rearrangement joins TRBV7-2 to TRBJ2-5, with TRBD1 matching 8 bases. CDR3 residues: CASSRASTGVQETQYF. CDR3 nucleotides: TGTGCCAGCAGCCGCGCCTCGACAGGGGTGCAAGAGACCCAGTACTTC.